The table lists the clone carrying this TCR beta chain with a few counts. These data belong to a study of blood T cells in healthy people across ages. CDR1 and CDR2 (germline): DFQATT, SNEGSKA (reference sequence). The CDR3 loop spans 13 amino acids. A second PCR of roughly 7 to 11 cycles used a sample-barcoded 5' primer and a J-beta primer mix. TCRdb re-called the 5' RACE reads with MiXCR, one entry per CDR3 protein. The table shows approximately 690,000 distinct CDR3 sequences, with roughly 41% occurring only once. Sequenced sample: blood. The clonotype was recovered from a man aged 80 or over in good health. This chain links TRBV20-1 with TRBJ2-7; D remains unclear. The J call may be wrong; the DNA end is better matched by TRBJ2-5. CDR3 coding DNA: TGCAGTGCTAGAGAAAGCTCGTCGCAGACCCAGTACTTC. It translates to CSARESSSQTQYF.